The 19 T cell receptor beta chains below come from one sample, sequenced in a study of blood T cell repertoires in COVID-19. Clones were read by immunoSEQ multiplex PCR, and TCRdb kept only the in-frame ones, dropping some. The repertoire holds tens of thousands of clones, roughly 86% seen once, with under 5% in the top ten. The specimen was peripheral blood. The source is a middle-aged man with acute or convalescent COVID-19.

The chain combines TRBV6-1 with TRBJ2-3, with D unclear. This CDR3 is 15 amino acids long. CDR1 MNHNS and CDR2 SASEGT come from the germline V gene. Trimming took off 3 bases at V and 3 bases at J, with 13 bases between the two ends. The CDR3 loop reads CASSDPLLETDTQYF. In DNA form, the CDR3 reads TGTGCCAGCAGTGACCCCCTTTTAGAGACAGATACGCAGTATTTT.

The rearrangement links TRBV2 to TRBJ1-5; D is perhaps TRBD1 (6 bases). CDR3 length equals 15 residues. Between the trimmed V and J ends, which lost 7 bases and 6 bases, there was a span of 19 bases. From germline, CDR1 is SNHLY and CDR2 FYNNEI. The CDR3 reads CASKRGEGEGQPQHF. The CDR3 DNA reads TGTGCCAGCAAACGAGGGGAGGGGGAAGGTCAGCCCCAGCATTTT.

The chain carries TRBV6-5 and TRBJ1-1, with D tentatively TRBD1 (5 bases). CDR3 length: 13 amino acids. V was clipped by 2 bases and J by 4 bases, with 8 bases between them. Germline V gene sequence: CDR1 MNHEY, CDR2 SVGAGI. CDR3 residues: CASSYQQGTEAFF. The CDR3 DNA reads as TGTGCCAGCAGTTACCAGCAGGGCACTGAAGCTTTCTTT.

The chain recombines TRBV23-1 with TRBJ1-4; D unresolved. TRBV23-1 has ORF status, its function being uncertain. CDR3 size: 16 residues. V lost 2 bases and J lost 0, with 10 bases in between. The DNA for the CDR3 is TGCGCCAGCAGTCAAACCACTCCGGCAACTAATGAAAAACTGTTTTTT. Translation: CASSQTTPATNEKLFF.

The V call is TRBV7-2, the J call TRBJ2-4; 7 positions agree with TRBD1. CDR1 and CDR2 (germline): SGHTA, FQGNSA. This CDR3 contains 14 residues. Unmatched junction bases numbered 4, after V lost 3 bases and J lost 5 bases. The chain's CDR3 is CASSFSGTENIQYF. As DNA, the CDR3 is TGTGCCAGCAGCTTCTCCGGGACAGAAAACATTCAGTACTTC.

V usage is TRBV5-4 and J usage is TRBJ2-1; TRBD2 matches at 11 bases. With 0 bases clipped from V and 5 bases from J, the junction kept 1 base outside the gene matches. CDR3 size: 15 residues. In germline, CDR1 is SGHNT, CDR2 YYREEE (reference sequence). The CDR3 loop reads CASSLELAGDNEQFF. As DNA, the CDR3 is TGTGCCAGCAGCTTGGAACTAGCGGGAGACAATGAGCAGTTCTTC.

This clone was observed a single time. Here the CDR3 DNA reads TGTGCCAGTAGTAGGATTCAGGGGAGGGCTGAAGCTTTCTTT. This translates into CASSRIQGRAEAFF. The V call is TRBV19, the J call TRBJ1-1; possibly TRBD1 for D (6 bases). The V gene's germline CDR1 is LNHDA and CDR2 SQIVND (reference sequence). There are 14 residues in the CDR3. Trimming cost V 4 bases and J 6 bases, with 15 bases left between them.

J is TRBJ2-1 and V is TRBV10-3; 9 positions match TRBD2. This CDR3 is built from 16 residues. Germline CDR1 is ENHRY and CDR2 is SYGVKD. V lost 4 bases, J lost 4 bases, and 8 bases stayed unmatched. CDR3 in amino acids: CAISAGSGLAYNEQFF. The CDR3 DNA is TGTGCCATCAGTGCAGGGAGTGGACTAGCGTACAATGAGCAGTTCTTC.

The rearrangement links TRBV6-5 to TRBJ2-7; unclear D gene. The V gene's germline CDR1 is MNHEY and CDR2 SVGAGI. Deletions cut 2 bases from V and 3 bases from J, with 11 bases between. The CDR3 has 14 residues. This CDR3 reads CASSYGQALYEQYF. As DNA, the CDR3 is TGTGCCAGCAGTTACGGGCAGGCCCTCTACGAGCAGTACTTC.

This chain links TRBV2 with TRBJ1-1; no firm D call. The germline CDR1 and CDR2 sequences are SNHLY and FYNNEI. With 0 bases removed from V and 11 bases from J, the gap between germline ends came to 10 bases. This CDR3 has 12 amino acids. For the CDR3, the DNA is TGTGCCAGCAGTGAAGCAGAGGTTAGGGCTTTCTTT. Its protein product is CASSEAEVRAFF.

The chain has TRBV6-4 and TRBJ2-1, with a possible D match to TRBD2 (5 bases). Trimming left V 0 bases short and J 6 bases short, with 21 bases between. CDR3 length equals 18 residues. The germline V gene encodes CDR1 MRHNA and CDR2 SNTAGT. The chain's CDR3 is CASSDSPGKRTSFNEQFF. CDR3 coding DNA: TGTGCCAGCAGTGACTCTCCGGGAAAGCGGACCTCTTTCAATGAGCAGTTCTTC.

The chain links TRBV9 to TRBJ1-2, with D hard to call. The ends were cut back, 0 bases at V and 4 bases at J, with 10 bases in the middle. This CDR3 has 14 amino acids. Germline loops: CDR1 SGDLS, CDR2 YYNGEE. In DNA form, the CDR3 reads TGTGCCAGCAGCGTAGAAGTACAGTCCTATGGCTACACCTTC. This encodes CASSVEVQSYGYTF.

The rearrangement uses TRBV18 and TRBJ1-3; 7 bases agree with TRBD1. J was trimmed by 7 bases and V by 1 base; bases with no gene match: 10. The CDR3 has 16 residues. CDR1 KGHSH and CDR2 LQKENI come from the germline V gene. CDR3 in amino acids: CASSPRRQGPGNTIYF. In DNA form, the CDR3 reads TGTGCCAGCTCACCACGGAGACAGGGCCCGGGGAACACCATATATTTT. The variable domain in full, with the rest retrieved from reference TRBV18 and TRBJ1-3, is NAGVMQNPRHLVRRRGQEARLRCSPMKGHSHVYWYRQLPEEGLKFMVYLQKENIIDESGMPKERFSAEFPKEGPSILRIQQVVRGDSAAYFCASSPRRQGPGNTIYFGEGSWLTVV.

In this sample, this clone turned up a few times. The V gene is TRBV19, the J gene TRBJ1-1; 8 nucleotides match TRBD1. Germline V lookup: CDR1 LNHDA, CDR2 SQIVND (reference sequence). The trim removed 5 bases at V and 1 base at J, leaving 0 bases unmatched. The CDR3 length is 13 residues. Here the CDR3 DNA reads TGTGCCAGTAGTGACAGGGGGAACACTGAAGCTTTCTTT. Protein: CASSDRGNTEAFF. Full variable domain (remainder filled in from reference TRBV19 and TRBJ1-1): DGGITQSPKYLFRKEGQNVTLSCEQNLNHDAMYWYRQDPGQGLRLIYYSQIVNDFQKGDIAEGYSVSREKKESFPLTVTSAQKNPTAFYLCASSDRGNTEAFFGQGTRLTVV.

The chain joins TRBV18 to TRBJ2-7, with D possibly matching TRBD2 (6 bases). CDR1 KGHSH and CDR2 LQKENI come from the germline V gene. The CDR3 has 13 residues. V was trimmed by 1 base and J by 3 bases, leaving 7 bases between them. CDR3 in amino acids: CASSPHGSYEQYF. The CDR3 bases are TGTGCCAGCTCACCACACGGGAGCTACGAGCAGTACTTC.

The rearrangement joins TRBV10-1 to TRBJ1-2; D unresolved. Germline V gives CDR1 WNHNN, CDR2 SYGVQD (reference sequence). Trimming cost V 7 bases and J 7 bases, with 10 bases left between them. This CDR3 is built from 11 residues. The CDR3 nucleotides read TGCGCCAGCACAGGACGGGGTGGCTACACCTTC. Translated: CASTGRGGYTF.

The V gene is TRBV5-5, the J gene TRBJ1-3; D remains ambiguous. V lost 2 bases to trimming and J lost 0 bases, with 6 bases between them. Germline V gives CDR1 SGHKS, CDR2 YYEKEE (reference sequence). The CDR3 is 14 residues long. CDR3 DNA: TGTGCCAGCAGCTTAGAACACTCTGGAAACACCATATATTTT. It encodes CASSLEHSGNTIYF.

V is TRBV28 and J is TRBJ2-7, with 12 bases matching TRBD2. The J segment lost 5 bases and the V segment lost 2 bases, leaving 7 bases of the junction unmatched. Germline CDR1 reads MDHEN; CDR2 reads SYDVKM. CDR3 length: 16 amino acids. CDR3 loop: CASSLTLAGGSHEQYF. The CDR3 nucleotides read TGTGCCAGCAGTTTAACTCTAGCGGGAGGGTCGCACGAGCAGTACTTC.

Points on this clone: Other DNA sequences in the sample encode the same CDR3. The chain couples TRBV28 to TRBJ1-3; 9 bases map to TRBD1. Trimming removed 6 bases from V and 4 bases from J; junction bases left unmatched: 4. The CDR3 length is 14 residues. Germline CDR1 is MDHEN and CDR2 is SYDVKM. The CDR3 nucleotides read TGTGCCAGCAGGGGACAGGGAAGCGGAAACACCATATATTTT. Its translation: CASRGQGSGNTIYF. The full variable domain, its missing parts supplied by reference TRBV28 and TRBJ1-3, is DVKVTQSSRYLVKRTGEKVFLECVQDMDHENMFWYRQDPGLGLRLIYFSYDVKMKEKGDIPEGYSVSREKKERFSLILESASTNQTSMYLCASRGQGSGNTIYFGEGSWLTVV.